The clone carrying this T cell receptor (beta chain) was recorded many times. The antigen remains undetermined. This entry belongs to a study of regulatory T cells in long-lasting Graves disease. The study, taken as a whole, reports: Shared public clonotypes totalled over 2,500 in persistent patients, compared with around 880 in new patients.

The CDR3 covers 18 residues. With 3 bases clipped from V and 7 bases from J, the junction kept 12 bases outside the gene matches. According to the study, TCR beta libraries were built with iRepertoire HTBI primers and CDR3-region Arm-PCR. MiXCR, run by TCRdb on the multiplex PCR reads, gives a single entry per CDR3 protein. The sample has hundreds of thousands of distinct CDR3 sequences, around 12% seen once. Time point specified: newly diagnosed GD, antithyroid drugs for less than 3 months. From RNA extracted from PBMCs, the TCR library was made. This same sample was also taken into another study, of T cells in Graves' hyperthyroidism and ophthalmopathy. From that second work: HTBI primers drove first-round RT-PCR of the TCR CDR3.

The chain has TRBV12-3 or TRBV12-4 and TRBJ2-1; 13 bases match TRBD2. The sequence came from a woman in her 30s with Graves disease. Material: peripheral blood mononuclear cells (PBMCs), obtained at new diagnosis, from a patient treated with antithyroid drugs. For the CDR3, the DNA is TGTGCCAGCAGTTTGCCGGGACTAGCGGGGTCGGCGGGGAATGAGCAGTTCTTC. Translated, it gives CASSLPGLAGSAGNEQFF.